This T cell receptor (beta chain) stems from a study of shared clonotypes between healthy human individuals (dated by TCRdb to the early 2020s). Some background on the complete study: A few men and a couple of women, aged 18 to 49 years, made up the cohort. Libraries were prepared and TCR repertoires were sequenced by different laboratories using diverse techniques, in order to increase sequencing depth and limit assay-specific biases. Leukapheresis yielded between about 0.9 and 9 billion PBMCs per donor. For each donor, CD4 naive and CD4 memory were each run on three plates, CD8 naive on two plates, and CD8 memory on one plate. To estimate repertoire size and how much clonotype sharing occurs between individuals, the study deeply sequenced the blood TCR repertoires of 5 or 6 healthy adults.

The donors were healthy, HIV-negative adults who had no recently reported acute infections or vaccinations. Every donor was a Caucasian adult residing in Nashville, Tennessee, USA. Magnetic negative selection was used to enrich CD4+ T cells, after which naive cells were positively selected on CD45RA and the negative fraction became the memory subset. Blood was obtained by leukapheresis, after which PBMCs were separated by Ficoll-Histopaque density gradient centrifugation and cryopreserved in liquid nitrogen vapor phase. Purity and quantity of every magnetically sorted T cell population were checked by analytical flow cytometry. Genomic DNA was isolated from every sorted fraction and measured by UV absorbance on a Nanodrop 2000c. Using the deep immunoSEQ assay, TCR CDR3 regions were amplified from genomic DNA by multiplex PCR. Extracted genomic DNA from each cell subset was distributed evenly across all wells of several immunoSEQ 96-well plates, and each plate was treated as a replicate. For sorted subsets, each replicate PCR was loaded with roughly 190 ng genomic DNA, equivalent to about 30,000 T cell genomes. Purified libraries were measured with a Qubit 3.0 fluorometer, size-checked on a Bioanalyzer 2100, and measured again with the KAPA Library Quantification kit. Each immunoSEQ 96-well plate was sequenced on its own single-read 150-cycle Illumina NextSeq 550 flow cell. Regarding the original processing steps: Because the immunoSEQ output held only junctional sequences and lacked quality scores, the filtering could not match the filtering applied to full-length reads. Sequences were annotated with PyIR, a Python wrapper for IgBLAST v1.9, and V/J genes and CDR3 were assigned using IMGT germline references. Reads were filtered out if the reads had weak V/J assignments (E-value above 1e-6), no CDR3, stop codons, out-of-frame junctions, or ambiguous translated residues. V3J clonotypes were defined as sequences sharing an identical inferred V gene, J gene, and CDR3 amino acid sequence. The percentage overlap between two repertoires was calculated by dividing the number of shared unique clonotypes by the size of the smaller repertoire. RTK rarefaction, the Chao1 estimator, and Recon v2.1 estimates of unobserved clonotypes were used to assess repertoire richness. OLGA was used to compute generation probabilities for all TCRbeta clonotypes that the gDNA method yielded from a few donors. Held by TCRdb, this immuneACCESS table contains in-frame sequences only and omits some clones. Under half of the omission traces to an unresolved V gene where checked; the cause of the rest is unknown. V and J calls and clone size are given by that table; D and trimming were obtained from the DNA. This sample holds some 1.4 million clones; roughly 96% were observed only once. Roughly 1.2% of the sample belongs to the ten largest clones.

V drops 1 base and J drops 0 bases, leaving 7 bases in between. The CDR3 spans 14 residues, from the cysteine through the phenylalanine. Solely the CDR3 DNA is kept, with 42 bases framed from the first base. CDR1 and CDR2 are drawn from the germline V gene: SGHAT, FQNNGV. As to this clone: This clone's antigen is unknown. Nothing much larger sits one base from this clone, and base qualities are not available.

Results the study describes overall, beyond this receptor: Larger estimated clonotype richness was generally found for naive subsets than for memory subsets. Sampling was limited to blood, and TCR repertoires in tissue likely differ from TCR repertoires in blood. Pairwise subsampling indicated that sequencing depth was expected to affect the degree of clonotype sharing among donors. Even with the large sequencing depth, rarefaction of the sorted-subset datasets indicated that sequencing was incomplete. Clonotypes shared by all four sorted-subset donors showed higher generation probabilities than non-shared clonotypes. Sharing across a few donors was observed for 5% to 6.5% of naive CD4, over 3% of naive CD8, about 2.3% of memory CD4, and less than 0.45% of memory CD8 clonotypes. The small number of donors limited the genetic and exposure-history diversity represented.

Sequencing was performed on naive CD4+ T cells sorted from blood. The cell subset or site label for this specimen denotes: CD45RA+ positively selected. The receptor's source is a man younger than 40 in good health. The rearrangement joined TRBV11-2 to TRBJ2-7; the D gene remains uncertain. In nucleotides, the sequence is TGTGCCAGCAGCTTAGGGTTCAGCTCCTACGAGCAGTACTTC. Translated, this gives CASSLGFSSYEQYF.